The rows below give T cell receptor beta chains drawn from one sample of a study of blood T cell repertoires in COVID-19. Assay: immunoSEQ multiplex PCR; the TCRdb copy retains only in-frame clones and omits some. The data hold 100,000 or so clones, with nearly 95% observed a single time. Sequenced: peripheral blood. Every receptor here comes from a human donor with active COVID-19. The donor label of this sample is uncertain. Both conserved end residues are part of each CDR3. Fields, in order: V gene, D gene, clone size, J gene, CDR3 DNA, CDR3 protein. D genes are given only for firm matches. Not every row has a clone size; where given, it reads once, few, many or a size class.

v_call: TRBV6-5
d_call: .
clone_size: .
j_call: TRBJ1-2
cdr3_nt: TGTGCCAGCAGCAGAATTACAGGGCCCTATGGCTACACCTTC
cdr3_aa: CASSRITGPYGYTF

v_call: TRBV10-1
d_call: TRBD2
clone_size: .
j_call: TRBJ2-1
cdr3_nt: TGCGCCAGCAGCCCGAGGACTAGCGGGAACAATGAGCAGTTCTTC
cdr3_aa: CASSPRTSGNNEQFF

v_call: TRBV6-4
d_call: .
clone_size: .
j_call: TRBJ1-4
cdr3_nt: TGTGCCAGCCTCGCAACTAATGAAAAACTGTTTTTT
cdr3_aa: CASLATNEKLFF

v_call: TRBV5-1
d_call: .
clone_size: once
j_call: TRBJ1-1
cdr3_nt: TGCGCCAGCAGCTTGGACGGGGTCCCCATGAACACTGAAGCTTTCTTT
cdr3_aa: CASSLDGVPMNTEAFF

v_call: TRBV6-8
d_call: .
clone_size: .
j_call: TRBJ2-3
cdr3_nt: TGTGCCAGCAGTTGCTTGTACGATGGGACTCTCTCGTTGGGAGATACGCAGTATTTT
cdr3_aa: CASSCLYDGTLSLGDTQYF

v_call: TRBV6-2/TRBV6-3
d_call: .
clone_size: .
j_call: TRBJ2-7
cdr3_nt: TGTGCCAGCAGTTACGGGTTAACAGGCTACGAGCAGTACTTC
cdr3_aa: CASSYGLTGYEQYF

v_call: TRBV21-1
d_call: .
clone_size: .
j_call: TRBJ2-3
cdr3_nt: TGTGCCAGCAGCCTTAGACACACCTCTAGCACAGATACGCAGTATTTT
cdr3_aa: CASSLRHTSSTDTQYF

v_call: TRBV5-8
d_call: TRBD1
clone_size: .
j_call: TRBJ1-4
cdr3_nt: TGTGCCAGCAGCTTGGGACAGGGTCAGGAAAAACTGTTTTTT
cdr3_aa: CASSLGQGQEKLFF

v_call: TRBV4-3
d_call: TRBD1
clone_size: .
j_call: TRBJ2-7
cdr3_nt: TGCGCCAGCAGCCAAGTATTCGGGACAGGGGATTTCTACGAGCAGTACTTC
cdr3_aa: CASSQVFGTGDFYEQYF

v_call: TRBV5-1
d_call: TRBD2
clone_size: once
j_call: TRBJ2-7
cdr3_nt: TGCGCCAGCAGCCCCGGGGGTAGCGGGAGCTACGAGCAGTACTTC
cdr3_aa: CASSPGGSGSYEQYF

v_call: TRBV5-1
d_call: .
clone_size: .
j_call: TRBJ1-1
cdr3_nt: TGCGCCAGCAGCTTGGCGGGGCGGGAGAACACTGAAGCTTTCTTT
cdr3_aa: CASSLAGRENTEAFF

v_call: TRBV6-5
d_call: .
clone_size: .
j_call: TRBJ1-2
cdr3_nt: TGTGCCAGCAGACCGGTTGAGGGCCCTAACTATGGCTACACCTTC
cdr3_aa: CASRPVEGPNYGYTF

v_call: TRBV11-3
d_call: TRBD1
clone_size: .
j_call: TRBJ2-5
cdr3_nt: TGTGCCAGCAGCCTCCGGGACAGTTTTTGGGAGACCCAGTACTTC
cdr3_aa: CASSLRDSFWETQYF

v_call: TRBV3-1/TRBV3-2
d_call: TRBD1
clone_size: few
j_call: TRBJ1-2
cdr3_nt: TGTGCCAGCAGAGCAGGGGGTTCATATTGCACCTTC
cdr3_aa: CASRAGGSYCTF

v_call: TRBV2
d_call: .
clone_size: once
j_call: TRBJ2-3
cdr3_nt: TGTGCCAGCAGTGAACAGGGTACGCAGTATTTT
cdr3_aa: CASSEQGTQYF

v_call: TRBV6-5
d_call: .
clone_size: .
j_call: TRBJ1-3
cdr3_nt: TGTGCCAGCAAGCGGGACAAAAGAAACACCATATATTTT
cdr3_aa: CASKRDKRNTIYF

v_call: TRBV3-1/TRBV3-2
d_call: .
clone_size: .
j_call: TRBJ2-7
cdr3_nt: TGTGCCAGCAGCCGAAGTGGCGGGGGGACAGGGCCCTACGAGCAGTACTTC
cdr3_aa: CASSRSGGGTGPYEQYF

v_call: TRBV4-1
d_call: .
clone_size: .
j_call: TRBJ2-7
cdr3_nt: TGCGCCAGCAGCAGGAGATCGACGGAAGAGCAGTACTTC
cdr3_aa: CASSRRSTEEQYF

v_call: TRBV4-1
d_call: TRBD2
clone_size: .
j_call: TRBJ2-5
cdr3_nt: TGCGCCAGCAGCCAAGATAGCCTAGCGGGGGGGCCGGGGACCCAGTACTTC
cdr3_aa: CASSQDSLAGGPGTQYF

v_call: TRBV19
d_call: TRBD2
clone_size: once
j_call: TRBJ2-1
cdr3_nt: TGTGCCAGTCGGGAGACTAGCGGTCGGGATGAGCAGTTCTTC
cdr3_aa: CASRETSGRDEQFF

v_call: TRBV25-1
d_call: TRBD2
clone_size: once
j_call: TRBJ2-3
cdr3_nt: TGTGCCAGCAGTGAATATATCACGCCTAGCGGAGCAGATACGCAGTATTTT
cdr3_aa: CASSEYITPSGADTQYF

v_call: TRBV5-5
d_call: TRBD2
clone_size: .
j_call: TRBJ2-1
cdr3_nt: TGTGCCAGCAGCTGGACTAGCGGGGGGACTAATGAGCAGTTCTTC
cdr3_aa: CASSWTSGGTNEQFF

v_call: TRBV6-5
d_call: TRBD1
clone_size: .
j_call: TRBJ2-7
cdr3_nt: TGTGCCAGCGCCAAGGGGACAGGGGGCGGCTACGAGCAGTACTTC
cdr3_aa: CASAKGTGGGYEQYF

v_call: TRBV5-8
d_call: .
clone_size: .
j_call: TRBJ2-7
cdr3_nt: TGTGCCAGCAGTCCCCCCGGGACACTCTCCTACGAGCAGTACTTC
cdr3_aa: CASSPPGTLSYEQYF

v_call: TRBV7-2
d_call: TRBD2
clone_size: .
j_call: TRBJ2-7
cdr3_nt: TGTGCCAGCAGCTTTGATGGGCGGGGCGGGAGCTCCTACGAGCAGCACTTC
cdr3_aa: CASSFDGRGGSSYEQHF

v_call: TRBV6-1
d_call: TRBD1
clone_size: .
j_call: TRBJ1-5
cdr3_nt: TGTGCCAGCAGTGAAGCGCGACAGGGGATAAATAGCAATCAGCCCCAGCATTTT
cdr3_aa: CASSEARQGINSNQPQHF

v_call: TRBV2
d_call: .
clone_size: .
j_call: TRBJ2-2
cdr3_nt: TGTGCCAGCAGTGTAGGGGCTGCCACCGGGGAGCTGTTTTTT
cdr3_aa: CASSVGAATGELFF

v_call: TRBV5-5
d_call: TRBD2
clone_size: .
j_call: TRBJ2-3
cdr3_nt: TGTGCCAGCAGCTCCGGGACTAGCGGGTTCACAGATACGCAGTATTTT
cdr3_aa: CASSSGTSGFTDTQYF

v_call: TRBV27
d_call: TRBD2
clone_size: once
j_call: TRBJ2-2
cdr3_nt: TGTGCCAGCAGTTTCGGAGCGGGACGGCTGTTTTTT
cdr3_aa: CASSFGAGRLFF

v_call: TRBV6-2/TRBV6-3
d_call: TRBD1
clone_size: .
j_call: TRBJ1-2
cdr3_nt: TGTGCCAGCAGTTACTCGAGAGGGGGCGCAGACTATGGCTACACCTTC
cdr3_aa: CASSYSRGGADYGYTF

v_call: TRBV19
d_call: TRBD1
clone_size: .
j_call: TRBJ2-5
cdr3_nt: TGTGCCAGTAGTGCCCCAGGGGGTAAGCAGTACTTC
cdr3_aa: CASSAPGGKQYF

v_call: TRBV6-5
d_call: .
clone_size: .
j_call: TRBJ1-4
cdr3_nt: TGTGCCAGCAGTTACTCCGGCACAGCTGAAAAACTGTTTTTT
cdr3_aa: CASSYSGTAEKLFF

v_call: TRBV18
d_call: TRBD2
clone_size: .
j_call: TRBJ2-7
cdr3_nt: TGTGCCAGCTCACCACTCTCCCTCAGCGGGACTACAACCTACGAGCAGTACTTC
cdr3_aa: CASSPLSLSGTTTYEQYF

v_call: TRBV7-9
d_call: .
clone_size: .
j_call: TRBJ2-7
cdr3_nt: TGTGCAATCGGCAACGGGGGGCGTCTGGCCTACGAGCAGTACTTC
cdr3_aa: CAIGNGGRLAYEQYF

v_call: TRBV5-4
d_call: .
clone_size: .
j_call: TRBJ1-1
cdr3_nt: TGTGCCAGCAGCTTCAAAACAGGGCCCACTGAAGCTTTCTTT
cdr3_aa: CASSFKTGPTEAFF

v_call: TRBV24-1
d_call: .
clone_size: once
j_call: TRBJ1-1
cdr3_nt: TGTGCCACCAGTGGAACGACGGGGGGTGGAGCTTTCTTT
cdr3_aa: CATSGTTGGGAFF

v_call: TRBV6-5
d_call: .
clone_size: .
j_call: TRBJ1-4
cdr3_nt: TGTGCCAGCAGTTCCGGACAGAGTCCTGAAAAACTGTTTTTT
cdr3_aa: CASSSGQSPEKLFF

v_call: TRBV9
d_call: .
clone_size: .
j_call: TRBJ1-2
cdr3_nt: TGTGCCAGCAGCGTAGATCTGACAGACTATGGCTACACCTTC
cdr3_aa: CASSVDLTDYGYTF

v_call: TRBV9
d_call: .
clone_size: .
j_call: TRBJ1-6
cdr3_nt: TGTGCCAGCAGCGTAGAGAGTAATTCACCCCTCCACTTT
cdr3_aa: CASSVESNSPLHF

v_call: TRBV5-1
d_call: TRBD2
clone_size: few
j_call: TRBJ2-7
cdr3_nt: TGCGCCAGCAGCCCCGGACTAGCGGGAGTTCGGGAGCAGTACTTC
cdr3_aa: CASSPGLAGVREQYF

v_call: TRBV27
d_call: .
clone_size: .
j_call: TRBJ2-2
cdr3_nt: TGTGCCAGCAGTTCTCGGGGGAGGTCCGGGGAGCTGTTTTTT
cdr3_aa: CASSSRGRSGELFF

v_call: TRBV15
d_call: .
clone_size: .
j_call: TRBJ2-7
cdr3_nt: TGTGCCACCAGCCCCCGGAGGGGATCGGACTTC
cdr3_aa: CATSPRRGSDF

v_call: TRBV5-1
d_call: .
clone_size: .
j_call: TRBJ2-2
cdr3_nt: TGCGCCAGCAGCTTGGGGCTAGCGAACACCGGGGAGCTGTTTTTT
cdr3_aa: CASSLGLANTGELFF

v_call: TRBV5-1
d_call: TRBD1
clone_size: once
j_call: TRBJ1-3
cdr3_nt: TGCGCCAGCAGTATCACAGGGGGTGGAAACACCATATATTTT
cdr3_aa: CASSITGGGNTIYF

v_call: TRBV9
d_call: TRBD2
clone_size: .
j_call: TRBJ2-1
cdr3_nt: TGTGCCAGCAGCCCGCACGGTGGACTAGCGCGTACCTACAATGAGCAGTTCTTC
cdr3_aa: CASSPHGGLARTYNEQFF

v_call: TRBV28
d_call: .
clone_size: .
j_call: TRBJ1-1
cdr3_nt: TGTGCCAGCAGTTTGACTCTATCGAGAGCCCAGAACACTGAAGCTTTCTTT
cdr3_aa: CASSLTLSRAQNTEAFF

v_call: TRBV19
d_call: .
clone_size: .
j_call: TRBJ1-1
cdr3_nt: TGTGCCAGTAACCGTATTGGGGCAGGATCGAACACTGAAGCTTTCTTT
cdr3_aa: CASNRIGAGSNTEAFF

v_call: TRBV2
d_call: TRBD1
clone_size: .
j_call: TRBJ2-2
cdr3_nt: TGTGCCAGCACGGCGGACAGGGCCACCGGGGAGCTGTTTTTT
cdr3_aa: CASTADRATGELFF

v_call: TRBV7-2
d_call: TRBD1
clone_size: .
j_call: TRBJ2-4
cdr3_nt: TGTGCCAGCAGCTCGGGCCAGGGGGTTCTAGCCAAAAACATTCAGTACTTC
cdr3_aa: CASSSGQGVLAKNIQYF

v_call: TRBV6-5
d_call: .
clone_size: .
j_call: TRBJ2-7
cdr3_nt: TGTGCCAGCAGCCAGATGGGGGGCTCCTACGAGCAGTACTTC
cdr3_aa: CASSQMGGSYEQYF

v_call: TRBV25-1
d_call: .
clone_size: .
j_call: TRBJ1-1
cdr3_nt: TGTGCCAGCAGCTTATTCGGGGAAGCTTTCTTT
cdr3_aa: CASSLFGEAFF

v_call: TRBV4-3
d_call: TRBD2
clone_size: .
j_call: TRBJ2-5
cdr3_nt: TGCGCCAGCAGCCAAGATGGACTAGCGGGAGAGACCCAGTACTTC
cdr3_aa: CASSQDGLAGETQYF

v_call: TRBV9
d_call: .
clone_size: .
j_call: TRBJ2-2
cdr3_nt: TGTGCCAGCAGCTCCAGGGGTTCCTCCGGGGAGCTGTTTTTT
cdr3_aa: CASSSRGSSGELFF

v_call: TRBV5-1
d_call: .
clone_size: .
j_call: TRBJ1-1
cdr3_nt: TGCGCCAGCAGCTCGGGGGAATACATGAACACTGAAGCTTTCTTT
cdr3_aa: CASSSGEYMNTEAFF

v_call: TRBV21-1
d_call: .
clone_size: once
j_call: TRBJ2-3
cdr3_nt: TGTGCCAGCAGCAGAGCTATCCGTAGCCACCCAGATACGCAGTATTTT
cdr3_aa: CASSRAIRSHPDTQYF

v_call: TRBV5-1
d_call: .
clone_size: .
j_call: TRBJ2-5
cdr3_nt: TGCGCCAGCAGCTTGAGGGGGTCGGAGCAAGAGACCCAGTACTTC
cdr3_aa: CASSLRGSEQETQYF

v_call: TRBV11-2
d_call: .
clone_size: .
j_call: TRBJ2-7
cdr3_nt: TGTGCCAGCAGCCAACAGGGTTACTACGAGCAGTACTTC
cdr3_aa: CASSQQGYYEQYF